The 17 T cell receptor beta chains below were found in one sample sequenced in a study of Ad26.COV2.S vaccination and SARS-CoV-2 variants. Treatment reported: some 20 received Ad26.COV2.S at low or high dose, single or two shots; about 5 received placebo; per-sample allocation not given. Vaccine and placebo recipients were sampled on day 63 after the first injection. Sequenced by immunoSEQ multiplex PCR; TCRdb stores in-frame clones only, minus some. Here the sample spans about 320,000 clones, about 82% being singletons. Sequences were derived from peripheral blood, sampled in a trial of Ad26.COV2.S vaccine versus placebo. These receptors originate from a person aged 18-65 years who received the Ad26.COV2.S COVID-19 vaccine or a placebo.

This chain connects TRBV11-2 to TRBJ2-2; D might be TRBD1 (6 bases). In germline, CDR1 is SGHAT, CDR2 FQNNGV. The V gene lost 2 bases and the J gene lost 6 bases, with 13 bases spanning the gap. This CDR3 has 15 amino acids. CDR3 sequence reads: CASSLQGKGAGELFF. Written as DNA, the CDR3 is TGTGCCAGCAGCTTACAGGGGAAAGGGGCCGGGGAGCTGTTTTTT.

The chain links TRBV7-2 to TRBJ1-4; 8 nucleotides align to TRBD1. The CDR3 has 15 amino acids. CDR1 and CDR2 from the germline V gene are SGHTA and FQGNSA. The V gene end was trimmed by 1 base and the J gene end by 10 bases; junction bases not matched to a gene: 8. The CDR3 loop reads CASSLDRAGGGKLFF. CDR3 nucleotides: TGTGCCAGCAGCTTAGACCGGGCAGGGGGCGGAAAACTGTTTTTT.

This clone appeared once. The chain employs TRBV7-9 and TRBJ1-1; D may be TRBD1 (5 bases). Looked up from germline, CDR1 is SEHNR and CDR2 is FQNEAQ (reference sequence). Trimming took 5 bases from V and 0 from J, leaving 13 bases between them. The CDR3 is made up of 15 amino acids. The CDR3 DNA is TGTGCCAGCAGCCCGCGACAGATCATGAACACTGAAGCTTTCTTT. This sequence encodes CASSPRQIMNTEAFF.

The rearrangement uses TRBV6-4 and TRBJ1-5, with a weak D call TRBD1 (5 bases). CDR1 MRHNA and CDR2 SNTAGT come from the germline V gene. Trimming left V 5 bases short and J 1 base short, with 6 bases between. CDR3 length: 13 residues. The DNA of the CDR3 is TGTGCCAGCAGTCGGGACAGCAATCAGCCCCAGCATTTT. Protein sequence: CASSRDSNQPQHF.

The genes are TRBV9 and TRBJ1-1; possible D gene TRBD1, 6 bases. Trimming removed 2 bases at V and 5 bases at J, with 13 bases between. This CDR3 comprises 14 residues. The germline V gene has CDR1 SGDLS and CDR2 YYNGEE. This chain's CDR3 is CASSVHRAGTEAFF. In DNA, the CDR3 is TGTGCCAGCAGCGTCCACAGGGCAGGGACTGAAGCTTTCTTT.

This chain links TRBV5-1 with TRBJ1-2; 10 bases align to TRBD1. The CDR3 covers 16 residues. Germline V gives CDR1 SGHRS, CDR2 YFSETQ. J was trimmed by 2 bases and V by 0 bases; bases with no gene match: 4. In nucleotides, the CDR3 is TGCGCCAGCAGCTTGGGACAGGGGGCCGTAAACTATGGCTACACCTTC. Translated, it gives CASSLGQGAVNYGYTF.

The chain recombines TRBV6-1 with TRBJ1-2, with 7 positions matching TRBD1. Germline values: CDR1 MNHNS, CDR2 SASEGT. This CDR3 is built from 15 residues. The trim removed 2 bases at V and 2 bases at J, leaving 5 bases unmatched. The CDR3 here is CASSEITTGNYGYTF. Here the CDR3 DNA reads TGTGCCAGCAGTGAAATCACGACAGGGAACTATGGCTACACCTTC.

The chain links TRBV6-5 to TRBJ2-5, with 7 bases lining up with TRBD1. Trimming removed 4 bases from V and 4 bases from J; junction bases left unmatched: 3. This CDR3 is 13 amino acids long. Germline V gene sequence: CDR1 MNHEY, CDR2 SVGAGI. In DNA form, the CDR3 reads TGTGCCAGCAGTTGGCGACAGGGAGAGACCCAGTACTTC. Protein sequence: CASSWRQGETQYF.

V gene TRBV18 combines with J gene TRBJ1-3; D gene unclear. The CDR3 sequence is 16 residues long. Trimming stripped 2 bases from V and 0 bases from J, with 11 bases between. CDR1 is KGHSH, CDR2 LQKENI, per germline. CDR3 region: CASSPTSGNSGNTIYF. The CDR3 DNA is TGTGCCAGCTCACCAACATCAGGAAACTCTGGAAACACCATATATTTT.

The CDR3 DNA reads TGCGCCAGCAGCTTGCAGGGTAGGTCTTTGGATGAGCAGTTCTTC. This sequence encodes CASSLQGRSLDEQFF. The chain is built from TRBV5-1 and TRBJ2-1, with TRBD1 as a possible D gene (5 bases). Trimming took off 1 base at V and 8 bases at J, with 16 bases between the two ends. The germline V gene has CDR1 SGHRS and CDR2 YFSETQ. The CDR3 has 15 amino acids. The complete variable domain, with remaining parts taken from reference TRBV5-1 and TRBJ2-1, reads KAGVTQTPRYLIKTRGQQVTLSCSPISGHRSVSWYQQTPGQGLQFLFEYFSETQRNKGNFPGRFSGRQFSNSRSEMNVSTLELGDSALYLCASSLQGRSLDEQFFGPGTRLTVL.

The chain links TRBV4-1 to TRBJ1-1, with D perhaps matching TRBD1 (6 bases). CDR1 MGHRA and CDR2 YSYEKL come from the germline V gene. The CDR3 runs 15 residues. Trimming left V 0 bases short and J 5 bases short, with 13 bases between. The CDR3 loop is CASSQDTGRSTEAFF. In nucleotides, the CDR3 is TGCGCCAGCAGCCAAGATACAGGGAGGTCAACTGAAGCTTTCTTT.

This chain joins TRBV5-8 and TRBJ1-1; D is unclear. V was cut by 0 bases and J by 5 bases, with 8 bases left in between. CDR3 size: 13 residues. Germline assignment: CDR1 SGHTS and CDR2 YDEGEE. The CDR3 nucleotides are TGTGCCAGCAGCTTGGAGGGAGGGACTGAAGCTTTCTTT. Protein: CASSLEGGTEAFF.

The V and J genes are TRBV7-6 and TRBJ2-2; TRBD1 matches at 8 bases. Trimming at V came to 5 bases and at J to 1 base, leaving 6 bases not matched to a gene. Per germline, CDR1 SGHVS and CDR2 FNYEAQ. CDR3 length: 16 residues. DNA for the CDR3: TGTGCCAGCAGCCAACTAGGACAGGGGAACACCGGGGAGCTGTTTTTT. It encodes CASSQLGQGNTGELFF.

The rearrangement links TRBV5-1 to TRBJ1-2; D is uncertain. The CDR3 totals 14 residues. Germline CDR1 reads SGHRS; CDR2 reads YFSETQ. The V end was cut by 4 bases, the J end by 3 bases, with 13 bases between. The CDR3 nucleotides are TGCGCCAGCAGCCCCGCCCAGGCCTACTATGGCTACACCTTC. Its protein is CASSPAQAYYGYTF.

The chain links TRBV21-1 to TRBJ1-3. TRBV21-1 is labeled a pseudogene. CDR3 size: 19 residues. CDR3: CASDVSGCSWKGNGNTIYF. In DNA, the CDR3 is TGTGCCAGCGATGTCAGTGGATGTTCGTGGAAGGGAAACGGGAACACCATATATTTT.

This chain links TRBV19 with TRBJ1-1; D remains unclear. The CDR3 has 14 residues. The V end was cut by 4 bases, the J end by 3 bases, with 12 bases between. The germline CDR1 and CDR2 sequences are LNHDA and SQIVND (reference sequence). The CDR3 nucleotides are TGTGCCAGTAGTAGCCTTGGGCGTTACACTGAAGCTTTCTTT. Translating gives CASSSLGRYTEAFF.

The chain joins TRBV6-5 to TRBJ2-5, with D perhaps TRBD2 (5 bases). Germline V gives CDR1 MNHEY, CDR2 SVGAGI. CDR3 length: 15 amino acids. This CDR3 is CAGRSGSGVGETQYF. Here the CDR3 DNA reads TGTGCTGGTCGGTCCGGTTCCGGGGTTGGAGAGACCCAGTACTTC.